This T cell receptor (beta chain) was sequenced in a study of blood T cell repertoires in COVID-19. The authors' processing: Reference gene primer amplification gave nucleated cell count estimates. Assay: immunoSEQ multiplex PCR; the TCRdb copy retains only in-frame clones and omits some. V and J calls and clone size are as listed in that table; D and trimming were resolved from the DNA. The sample shows around 290,000 clones, approximately 90% of them seen only once. Donors were grouped by their self-reported clinical history. Trimming stripped 6 bases from V and 0 bases from J, with 12 bases between. Germline-derived CDR1 and CDR2 are LNHDA and SQIVND (reference sequence). CDR3 length equals 15 residues.

The chain is built from TRBV19 and TRBJ2-4, with D possibly being TRBD1 (6 bases). Specimen: PBMCs or T cells enriched from blood (not recorded which). The TCR originated in a woman between 25 and 40 years old who had recovered from COVID-19. CDR3 residues: CASRAGELAKNIQYF. In DNA, the CDR3 is TGTGCCAGTAGGGCAGGGGAGCTAGCCAAAAACATTCAGTACTTC.